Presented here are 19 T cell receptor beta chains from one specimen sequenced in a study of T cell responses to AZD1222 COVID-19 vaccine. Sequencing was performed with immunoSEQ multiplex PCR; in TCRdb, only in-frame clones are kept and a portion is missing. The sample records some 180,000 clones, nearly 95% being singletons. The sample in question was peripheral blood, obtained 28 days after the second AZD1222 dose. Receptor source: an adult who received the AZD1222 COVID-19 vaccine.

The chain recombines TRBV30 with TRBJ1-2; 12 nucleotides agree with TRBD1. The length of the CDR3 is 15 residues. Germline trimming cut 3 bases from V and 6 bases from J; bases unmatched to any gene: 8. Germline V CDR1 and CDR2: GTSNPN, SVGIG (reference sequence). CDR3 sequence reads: CAWRGRDRGRNGYTF. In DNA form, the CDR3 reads TGTGCCTGGAGGGGACGGGACAGGGGGCGAAATGGCTACACCTTC.

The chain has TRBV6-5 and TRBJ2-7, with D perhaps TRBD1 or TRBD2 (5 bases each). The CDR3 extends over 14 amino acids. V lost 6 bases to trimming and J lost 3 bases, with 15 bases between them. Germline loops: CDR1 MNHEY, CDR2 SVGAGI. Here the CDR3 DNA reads TGTGCCAGCAGACAGGCGACTATCCTCTACGAGCAGTACTTC. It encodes CASRQATILYEQYF.

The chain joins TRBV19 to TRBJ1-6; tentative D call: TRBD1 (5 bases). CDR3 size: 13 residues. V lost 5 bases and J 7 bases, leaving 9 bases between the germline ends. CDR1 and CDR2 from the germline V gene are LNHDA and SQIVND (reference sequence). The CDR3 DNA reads TGTGCCAGTAGTTGGGGGGGGAATTCACCCCTCCACTTT. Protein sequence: CASSWGGNSPLHF. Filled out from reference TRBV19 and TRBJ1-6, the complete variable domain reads DGGITQSPKYLFRKEGQNVTLSCEQNLNHDAMYWYRQDPGQGLRLIYYSQIVNDFQKGDIAEGYSVSREKKESFPLTVTSAQKNPTAFYLCASSWGGNSPLHFGNGTRLTVT.

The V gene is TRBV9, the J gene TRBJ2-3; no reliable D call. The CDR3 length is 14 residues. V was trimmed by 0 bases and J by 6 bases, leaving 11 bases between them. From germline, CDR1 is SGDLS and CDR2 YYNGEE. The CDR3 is CASSVAFGRDTQYF. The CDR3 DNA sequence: TGTGCCAGCAGCGTAGCGTTCGGGCGGGATACGCAGTATTTT.

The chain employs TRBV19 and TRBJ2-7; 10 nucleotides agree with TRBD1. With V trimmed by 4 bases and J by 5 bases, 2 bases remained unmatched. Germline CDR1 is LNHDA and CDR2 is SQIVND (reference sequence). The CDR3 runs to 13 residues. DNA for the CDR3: TGTGCCAGTAGTACGGGACAGGGGAACGAGCAGTACTTC. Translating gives CASSTGQGNEQYF.

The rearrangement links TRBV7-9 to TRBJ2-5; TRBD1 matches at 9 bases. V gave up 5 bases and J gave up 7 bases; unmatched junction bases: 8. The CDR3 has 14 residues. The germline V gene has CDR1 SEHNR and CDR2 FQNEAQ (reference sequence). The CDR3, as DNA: TGTGCCAGCAGCGAAACAGGGGGCGCGGGGACCCAGTACTTC. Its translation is CASSETGGAGTQYF.

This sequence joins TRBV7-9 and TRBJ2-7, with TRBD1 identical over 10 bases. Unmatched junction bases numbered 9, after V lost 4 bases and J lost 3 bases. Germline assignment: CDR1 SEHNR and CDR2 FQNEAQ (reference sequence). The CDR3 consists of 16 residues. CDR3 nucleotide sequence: TGTGCCAGCAGCTCCCCCTCGACAGGGGGCGTCTACGAGCAGTACTTC. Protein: CASSSPSTGGVYEQYF.

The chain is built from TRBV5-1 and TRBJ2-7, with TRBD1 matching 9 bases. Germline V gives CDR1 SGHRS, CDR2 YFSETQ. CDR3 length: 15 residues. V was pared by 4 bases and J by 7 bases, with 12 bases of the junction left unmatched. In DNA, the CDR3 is TGCGCCAGCAGCCCTCAGACAGGGGGGATATGGGAGCAGTACTTC. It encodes CASSPQTGGIWEQYF.

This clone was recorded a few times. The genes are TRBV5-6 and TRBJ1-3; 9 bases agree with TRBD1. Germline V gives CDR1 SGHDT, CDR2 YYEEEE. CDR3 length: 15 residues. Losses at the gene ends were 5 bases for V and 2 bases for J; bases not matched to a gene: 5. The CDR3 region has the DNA TGTGCCAGCAGAGTGGACAGGGGTACTGGAAACACCATATATTTT. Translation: CASRVDRGTGNTIYF. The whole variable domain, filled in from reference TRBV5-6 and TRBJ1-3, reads DAGVTQSPTHLIKTRGQQVTLRCSPKSGHDTVSWYQQALGQGPQFIFQYYEEEERQRGNFPDRFSGHQFPNYSSELNVNALLLGDSALYLCASRVDRGTGNTIYFGEGSWLTVV.

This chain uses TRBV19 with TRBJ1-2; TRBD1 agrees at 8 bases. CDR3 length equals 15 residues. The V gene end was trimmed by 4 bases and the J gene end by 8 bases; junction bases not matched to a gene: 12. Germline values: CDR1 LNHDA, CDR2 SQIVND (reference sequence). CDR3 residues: CASSRRNDRGNGYTF. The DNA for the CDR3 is TGTGCCAGTAGTAGGCGGAACGACAGGGGTAACGGCTACACCTTC.

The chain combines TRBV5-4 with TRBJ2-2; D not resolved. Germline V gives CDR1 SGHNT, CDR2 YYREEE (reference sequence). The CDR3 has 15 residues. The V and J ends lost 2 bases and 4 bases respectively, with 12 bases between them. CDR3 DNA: TGTGCCAGCAGCTTCGGGTGGTCTGGCACCGGGGAGCTGTTTTTT. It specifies CASSFGWSGTGELFF. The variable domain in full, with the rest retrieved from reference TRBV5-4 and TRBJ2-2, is ETGVTQSPTHLIKTRGQQVTLRCSSQSGHNTVSWYQQALGQGPQFIFQYYREEENGRGNFPPRFSGLQFPNYSSELNVNALELDDSALYLCASSFGWSGTGELFFGEGSRLTVL.

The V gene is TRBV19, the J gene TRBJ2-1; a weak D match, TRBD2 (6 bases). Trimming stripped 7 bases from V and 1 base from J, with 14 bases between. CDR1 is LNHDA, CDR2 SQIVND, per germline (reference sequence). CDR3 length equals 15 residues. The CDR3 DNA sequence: TGTGCCAGTATTTCGGGGCGGGGTTCCTACAATGAGCAGTTCTTC. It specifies CASISGRGSYNEQFF.

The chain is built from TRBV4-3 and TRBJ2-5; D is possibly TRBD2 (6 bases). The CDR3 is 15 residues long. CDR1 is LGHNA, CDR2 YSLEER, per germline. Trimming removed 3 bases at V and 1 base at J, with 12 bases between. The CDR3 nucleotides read TGCGCCAGCAGCCAGGCCTGGGGACTCCAAGAGACCCAGTACTTC. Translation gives CASSQAWGLQETQYF.

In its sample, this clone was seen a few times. This CDR3 reads CSVEVGGNSNQPQHF. Written as DNA, the CDR3 is TGCAGCGTTGAAGTAGGAGGGAATAGCAATCAGCCCCAGCATTTT. The chain joins TRBV29-1 to TRBJ1-5; the D is unclear. The CDR3 is 15 residues long. V lost 1 base, J lost 0 bases, and 10 bases lay in between. Germline values: CDR1 SQVTM, CDR2 ANQGSEA. The full variable domain, completed using reference TRBV29-1 and TRBJ1-5, is SAVISQKPSRDICQRGTSLTIQCQVDSQVTMMFWYRQQPGQSLTLIATANQGSEATYESGFVIDKFPISRPNLTFSTLTVSNMSPEDSSIYLCSVEVGGNSNQPQHFGDGTRLSIL.

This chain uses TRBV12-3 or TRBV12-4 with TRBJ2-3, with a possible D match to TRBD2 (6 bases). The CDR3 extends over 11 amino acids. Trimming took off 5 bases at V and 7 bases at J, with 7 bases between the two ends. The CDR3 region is CASSRGNTQYF. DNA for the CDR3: TGTGCCAGCAGTCGGGGGAATACGCAGTATTTT.

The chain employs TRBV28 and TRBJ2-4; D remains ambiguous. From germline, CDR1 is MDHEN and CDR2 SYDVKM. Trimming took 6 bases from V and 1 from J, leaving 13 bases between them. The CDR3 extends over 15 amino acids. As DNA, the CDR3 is TGTGCCAGCAGCGCCCCTGCCCCGGCCAAAAACATTCAGTACTTC. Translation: CASSAPAPAKNIQYF.

Written as DNA, the CDR3 is TGTGCCACCAGTGATACCCGGGACAGGGGTACTGAAGCTTTCTTT. It yields the protein CATSDTRDRGTEAFF. The chain couples TRBV24-1 to TRBJ1-1; 10 bases agree with TRBD1. The CDR3 sequence is 15 residues long. The germline CDR1 and CDR2 sequences are KGHDR and SFDVKD. After removal of 3 bases from V and 5 bases from J, the junction contained 5 bases not matched to a gene.

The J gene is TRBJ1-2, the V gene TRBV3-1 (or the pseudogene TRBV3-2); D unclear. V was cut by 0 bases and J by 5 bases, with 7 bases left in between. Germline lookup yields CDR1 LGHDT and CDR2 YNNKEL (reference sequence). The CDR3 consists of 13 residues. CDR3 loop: CASSQELRYGYTF. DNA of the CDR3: TGTGCCAGCAGCCAAGAATTGCGGTATGGCTACACCTTC.

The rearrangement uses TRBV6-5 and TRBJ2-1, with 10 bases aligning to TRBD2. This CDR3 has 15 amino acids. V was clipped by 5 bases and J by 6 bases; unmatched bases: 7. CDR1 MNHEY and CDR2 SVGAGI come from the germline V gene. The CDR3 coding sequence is TGTGCCAGCAGTAGCCCTAGCGGGGGAATCAATGAGCAGTTCTTC. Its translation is CASSSPSGGINEQFF.